The 31 T cell receptor beta chains below come from one sample, sequenced in a study of control samples from healthy donors and cancer patients (dated by TCRdb to about 2020). The library was generated by the immunoSEQ multiplex PCR assay. TCRdb stores this immuneACCESS table with in-frame sequences only. Part of the clones is absent; in the studies checked, under half of the shortfall reflects unresolved V genes, and no reason is known for the rest. Recorded for this sample are about 51,000 clones; almost 90% of them occurred a single time. Approximately 40% of the sample lies in the top ten. Material for sequencing was PBMCs. These TCRs come from a man aged 45-65 years with head and neck cancer.

This CDR3 is CASGSRGQPQHF. The DNA of the CDR3 is TGCGCCAGCGGAAGCAGGGGACAGCCCCAGCATTTT. V is TRBV4-1 and J is TRBJ1-5; TRBD1 is a possible D gene (6 bases). The CDR3 consists of 12 residues. V lost 8 bases and J lost 7, with 12 bases in between. Germline V gives CDR1 MGHRA, CDR2 YSYEKL.

This chain uses TRBV24-1 with TRBJ2-3, with 8 bases lining up with TRBD2. CDR1 is KGHDR, CDR2 SFDVKD, per germline. The CDR3 is 15 amino acids. J lost 2 bases, V lost 4 bases, and 4 bases had no gene match. Written as DNA, the CDR3 is TGTGCCACCAGTGACCGGACTAGCACCACAGATACGCAGTATTTT. Its protein product is CATSDRTSTTDTQYF.

This clone appeared once. The rearrangement links TRBV7-2 to TRBJ1-2; D might be TRBD1 (5 bases). The length of the CDR3 is 14 residues. The V gene lost 2 bases and the J gene lost 5 bases, with 12 bases spanning the gap. Germline CDR1 and CDR2: SGHTA and FQGNSA. The CDR3 is CASSLLGVGYGYTF. The CDR3 DNA follows: TGTGCCAGCAGCTTACTGGGGGTCGGGTATGGCTACACCTTC.

Regarding this clone: A junction boundary mismatches the germline segment, possibly from a read error. The rearrangement joins TRBV7-7 to TRBJ2-3; D may be TRBD1 (5 bases). The CDR3 is 15 residues long. CDR1 is SSHAT and CDR2 is FNYEAQ in the germline V gene (reference sequence). The CDR3 here is CASSPGHRVTDTQYF. The CDR3 DNA reads TGTGCTAGCAGCCCCGGACATAGGGTAACCGATACGCAGTATTTT.

V usage is TRBV27 and J usage is TRBJ2-5; 7 bases line up with TRBD1. The V segment lost 7 bases and the J segment 4 bases; nucleotides outside the gene matches: 12. The CDR3 consists of 15 residues. CDR1 and CDR2 from the germline V gene are MNHEY and SMNVEV (reference sequence). Written as DNA, the CDR3 is TGTGCCAGCAATTCTTACTACAGGGGAAGAGAGACCCAGTACTTC. This sequence encodes CASNSYYRGRETQYF.

The J gene is TRBJ1-1, the V gene TRBV4-1; no definite D call. This CDR3 region has 13 residues. Deletions cut 4 bases from V and 5 bases from J, with 11 bases between. Germline V gene lookup returns CDR1 MGHRA and CDR2 YSYEKL. CDR3 DNA sequence: TGCGCCAGCAGCCGGCTTAGGGAGACTGAAGCTTTCTTT. This sequence encodes CASSRLRETEAFF.

The V call is TRBV7-8, the J call TRBJ1-2; TRBD1 is a possible D gene (5 bases). Between the trimmed V and J ends, which lost 3 bases and 4 bases, there was a span of 18 bases. This CDR3 region has 16 residues. Germline CDR1 and CDR2: SGHVS and FQNEAQ. The CDR3 nucleotides are TGTGCCAGCAGCTTCCTTCGGGGCGGAGGAGCCTATGGCTACACCTTC. Its translation: CASSFLRGGGAYGYTF. The complete variable domain, with remaining parts taken from reference TRBV7-8 and TRBJ1-2, reads GAGVSQSPRYKVAKRGQDVALRCDPISGHVSLFWYQQALGQGPEFLTYFQNEAQLDKSGLPSDRFFAERPEGSVSTLKIQRTQQEDSAVYLCASSFLRGGGAYGYTFGSGTRLTVV.

On this clone itself: At one boundary the junction diverges from the germline segment, which might be a read error. The chain links TRBV19 to TRBJ2-7, with 9 bases that match TRBD1. The CDR3 is 12 residues long. From germline, CDR1 is LNHDA and CDR2 SQIVND (reference sequence). CDR3 coding DNA: TGTGCCAGTAGGGGGACAGGGTACGTGCAGTACTTC. Translating it yields CASRGTGYVQYF.

Of note for this clone: At one boundary the junction diverges from the germline segment, which might be a read error. The V and J genes are TRBV28 and TRBJ2-5; 13 bases map to TRBD2. The CDR3 runs to 18 residues. Germline CDR1 and CDR2: MDHEN and SYDVKM. CDR3 in amino acids: CASSLGGLAGDYQETQYF. The DNA for the CDR3 is TGTGCCAGCAGTTTAGGTGGACTAGCGGGGGACTACCAGGAGACCCAGTACTTC. Full variable domain (outside the CDR3, taken from reference TRBV28 and TRBJ2-5): DVKVTQSSRYLVKRTGEKVFLECVQDMDHENMFWYRQDPGLGLRLIYFSYDVKMKEKGDIPEGYSVSREKKERFSLILESASTNQTSMYLCASSLGGLAGDYQETQYFGPGTRLLVL.

This rearrangement joins TRBV5-1 to TRBJ1-5; the D is unclear. With 0 bases removed from V and 0 bases from J, the gap between germline ends came to 7 bases. The CDR3 contains 15 residues. The germline V gene encodes CDR1 SGHRS and CDR2 YFSETQ. CDR3 sequence: CASSLDGYSNQPQHF. In nucleotides, the CDR3 is TGCGCCAGCAGCTTGGACGGATATAGCAATCAGCCCCAGCATTTT. The variable domain in full, with the rest retrieved from reference TRBV5-1 and TRBJ1-5, is KAGVTQTPRYLIKTRGQQVTLSCSPISGHRSVSWYQQTPGQGLQFLFEYFSETQRNKGNFPGRFSGRQFSNSRSEMNVSTLELGDSALYLCASSLDGYSNQPQHFGDGTRLSIL.

The genes are TRBV28 and TRBJ1-2; D is ambiguous. V gave up 6 bases and J gave up 4 bases, with 9 bases separating them. CDR1 and CDR2 (germline): MDHEN, SYDVKM. The CDR3 sequence is 12 residues long. CDR3 in DNA: TGTGCCAGCAGCCTTCGGGGCTATGGCTACACCTTC. Its translation is CASSLRGYGYTF.

The V and J genes are TRBV7-9 and TRBJ1-4; no reliable D call. The CDR3 spans 14 residues. Deletions cut 5 bases from V and 0 bases from J, with 7 bases between. CDR1 and CDR2 from the germline V gene are SEHNR and FQNEAQ (reference sequence). In DNA form, the CDR3 reads TGTGCCAGCAGCCCTCAGGCAACTAATGAAAAACTGTTTTTT. It specifies CASSPQATNEKLFF.

CDR3 region: CASGRYNRGTDTEAFF. The CDR3 DNA is TGTGCCAGCGGACGATACAACAGGGGAACGGACACTGAAGCTTTCTTT. The chain recombines TRBV28 with TRBJ1-1, with 7 bases aligning to TRBD1. V trimming: 8 bases; J trimming: 3 bases; junction bases outside the gene matches: 15. The CDR3 length is 16 residues. CDR1 and CDR2 from the germline V gene are MDHEN and SYDVKM. Full variable domain (outside the CDR3, taken from reference TRBV28 and TRBJ1-1): DVKVTQSSRYLVKRTGEKVFLECVQDMDHENMFWYRQDPGLGLRLIYFSYDVKMKEKGDIPEGYSVSREKKERFSLILESASTNQTSMYLCASGRYNRGTDTEAFFGQGTRLTVV.

The rearrangement links TRBV7-8 to TRBJ2-7; TRBD1 agrees at 9 bases. Germline loops: CDR1 SGHVS, CDR2 FQNEAQ. The CDR3 extends over 17 amino acids. The junction had 10 bases not matched to a gene; V was cut back by 1 base and J by 3 bases. The CDR3, as DNA: TGTGCCAGCAGCTTAGGTTTCCCCGGGACAGGGTTCTACGAGCAGTACTTC. Protein: CASSLGFPGTGFYEQYF.

This clone was observed a few times. The chain is built from TRBV6-2 or TRBV6-3 and TRBJ2-1; D is unresolved. The germline CDR1 and CDR2 sequences are MNHEY and SVGEGT. This CDR3 is built from 13 residues. Trimming cost V 5 bases and J 5 bases, with 10 bases left between them. CDR3 coding DNA: TGTGCCAGCAGTGGGGTCCCCAACAATGAGCAGTTCTTC. Translation: CASSGVPNNEQFF.

The chain links TRBV27 to TRBJ1-6; maybe TRBD1 (5 bases). The CDR3 runs 15 residues. The germline CDR1 and CDR2 sequences are MNHEY and SMNVEV (reference sequence). V lost 5 bases, J lost 8 bases, and 16 bases lay in between. Written as DNA, the CDR3 is TGTGCCAGCAGTGGGGGACTAGGGGCTTATTCACCCCTCCACTTT. Translation gives CASSGGLGAYSPLHF.

V and J are TRBV6-5 and TRBJ1-1; D is unresolved. From germline, CDR1 is MNHEY and CDR2 SVGAGI. The V end was cut by 2 bases, the J end by 4 bases, with 17 bases between. This CDR3 spans 16 amino acids. The CDR3, as DNA: TGTGCCAGCAGTTACCGTCACGCTACGAGCGGCACTGAAGCTTTCTTT. Translating gives CASSYRHATSGTEAFF.

The chain couples TRBV28 to TRBJ2-7; D is ambiguous. Germline loops: CDR1 MDHEN, CDR2 SYDVKM. The CDR3 consists of 12 residues. This chain's CDR3 is CAAGEMSYEQYF. CDR3 coding DNA: TGTGCAGCAGGTGAAATGAGCTACGAGCAGTACTTC.

The rearrangement uses TRBV19 and TRBJ2-6, with D perhaps matching TRBD1 (5 bases). CDR1 and CDR2 from the germline V gene are LNHDA and SQIVND (reference sequence). Trimming left V 3 bases short and J 3 bases short, with 6 bases between. There are 14 residues in the CDR3. CDR3 protein: CASSIQGGANVLTF. In DNA, the CDR3 is TGTGCCAGTAGTATTCAGGGTGGGGCCAACGTCCTGACTTTC. The full variable domain, completed using reference TRBV19 and TRBJ2-6, is DGGITQSPKYLFRKEGQNVTLSCEQNLNHDAMYWYRQDPGQGLRLIYYSQIVNDFQKGDIAEGYSVSREKKESFPLTVTSAQKNPTAFYLCASSIQGGANVLTFGAGSRLTVL.

The V and J genes are TRBV15 and TRBJ1-3; D unclear. The germline CDR1 and CDR2 sequences are LNHNV and YYDKDF (reference sequence). The CDR3 consists of 14 residues. V lost 1 base and J lost 1, with 5 bases in between. The CDR3 spells CATSRGRSGNTIYF. As DNA, the CDR3 is TGTGCCACCAGCAGAGGCCGGTCTGGAAACACCATATATTTT.

A single count supports this clone. The chain combines TRBV23-1 with TRBJ2-7, with unresolved D. TRBV23-1 is an ORF, with its function uncertain. CDR3 size: 13 residues. Trimming took off 3 bases at V and 2 bases at J, with 8 bases between the two ends. In DNA, the CDR3 is TGCGCCAGCAGTCACCAGGTCCCCTACGAGCAGTACTTC. Translation: CASSHQVPYEQYF.

This chain connects TRBV7-9 to TRBJ2-7, with 8 bases matching TRBD1. Germline values: CDR1 SEHNR, CDR2 FQNEAQ (reference sequence). This CDR3 has 14 amino acids. The V gene end was trimmed by 5 bases and the J gene end by 7 bases; junction bases not matched to a gene: 10. In DNA form, the CDR3 reads TGTGCCAGCAGCCTCTCCGGGACAGGTAAAGAGCAGTACTTC. It translates to CASSLSGTGKEQYF. Combining the CDR3 with reference TRBV7-9 and TRBJ2-7 gives the whole variable domain DTGVSQNPRHKITKRGQNVTFRCDPISEHNRLYWYRQTLGQGPEFLTYFQNEAQLEKSRLLSDRFSAERPKGSFSTLEIQRTEQGDSAMYLCASSLSGTGKEQYFGPGTRLTVT.

V usage is TRBV21-1 and J usage is TRBJ2-1; the table calls TRBD1, which could not be checked here. TRBV21-1 represents a pseudogene. This CDR3 is 16 amino acids long. CDR3 in DNA: TGTGCCAGCAGCAAAGTGGTCAACGACAACTCCAATGAGCAGTTCTTC. Encoded protein: CASSKVVNDNSNEQFF.

V is TRBV4-3 and J is TRBJ1-3; D not certain. The V end was cut by 1 base, the J end by 3 bases, with 10 bases between. The CDR3 contains 15 residues. In germline, CDR1 is LGHNA, CDR2 YSLEER. In DNA, the CDR3 is TGCGCCAGCAGCCAAGCTATTGGTCGTGGAAACACCATATATTTT. Amino acids: CASSQAIGRGNTIYF.

The chain couples TRBV5-1 to TRBJ1-5; no reliable D call. V lost 4 bases to trimming and J lost 5 bases, with 16 bases between them. Per germline, CDR1 SGHRS and CDR2 YFSETQ. This CDR3 contains 15 residues. CDR3 protein: CASSPNRVIYQPQHF. The CDR3 bases are TGCGCCAGCAGCCCTAATCGTGTTATCTATCAGCCCCAGCATTTT.

V and J are TRBV13 and TRBJ1-4, with D possibly being TRBD1 (6 bases). The CDR3 loop spans 16 amino acids. With 7 bases removed from V and 4 bases from J, the gap between germline ends came to 19 bases. Germline loops: CDR1 PRHDT, CDR2 FYEKMQ (reference sequence). The DNA of the CDR3 is TGTGCCAGCACCCCGGGTGTCAGGACAGTTAATGAAAAACTGTTTTTT. This codes for CASTPGVRTVNEKLFF.

The V call is TRBV28, the J call TRBJ2-3, with D unresolved. The V gene lost 6 bases and the J gene lost 0 bases, with 16 bases spanning the gap. The CDR3 has 16 amino acids. The V gene's germline CDR1 is MDHEN and CDR2 SYDVKM. The CDR3: CASSSPWAPSTDTQYF. CDR3 DNA sequence: TGTGCCAGCAGCTCACCCTGGGCACCTAGCACAGATACGCAGTATTTT.

The V call is TRBV15, the J call TRBJ2-2; D gene uncertain. The V gene's germline CDR1 is LNHNV and CDR2 YYDKDF (reference sequence). The CDR3 extends over 15 amino acids. V was clipped by 6 bases and J by 2 bases, with 13 bases between them. As DNA, the CDR3 is TGTGCCACCAGTTTGGGCGGATCAAACACCGGGGAGCTGTTTTTT. Amino acid sequence: CATSLGGSNTGELFF.

The V call is TRBV6-8, the J call TRBJ2-3, with D uncertain. Germline values: CDR1 MNHGY, CDR2 SAAAGT. The CDR3 sequence is 15 residues long. V gave up 6 bases and J gave up 2 bases, with 15 bases separating them. The CDR3 bases are TGTGCCAGCAGCCCTGGGTGGCCCGACACAGATACGCAGTATTTT. Amino acids: CASSPGWPDTDTQYF.

The gene calls are TRBV18 and TRBJ1-2, with D maybe TRBD1 (5 bases). V was cut by 2 bases and J by 7 bases, with 8 bases left in between. CDR1 is KGHSH and CDR2 is LQKENI in the germline V gene. This CDR3 has 12 amino acids. The CDR3 sequence: CASSPGASGYTF. For the CDR3, the DNA is TGTGCCAGCTCACCAGGGGCCAGTGGCTACACCTTC.

The rearrangement links TRBV5-1 to TRBJ1-4; 8 bases agree with TRBD1. From germline, CDR1 is SGHRS and CDR2 YFSETQ. This CDR3 contains 15 residues. The junction had 6 bases not matched to a gene; V was cut back by 0 bases and J by 8 bases. In nucleotides, the CDR3 is TGCGCCAGCAGCTTGGCCGGACAGGGCGGCGAAAAACTGTTTTTT. It yields the protein CASSLAGQGGEKLFF.